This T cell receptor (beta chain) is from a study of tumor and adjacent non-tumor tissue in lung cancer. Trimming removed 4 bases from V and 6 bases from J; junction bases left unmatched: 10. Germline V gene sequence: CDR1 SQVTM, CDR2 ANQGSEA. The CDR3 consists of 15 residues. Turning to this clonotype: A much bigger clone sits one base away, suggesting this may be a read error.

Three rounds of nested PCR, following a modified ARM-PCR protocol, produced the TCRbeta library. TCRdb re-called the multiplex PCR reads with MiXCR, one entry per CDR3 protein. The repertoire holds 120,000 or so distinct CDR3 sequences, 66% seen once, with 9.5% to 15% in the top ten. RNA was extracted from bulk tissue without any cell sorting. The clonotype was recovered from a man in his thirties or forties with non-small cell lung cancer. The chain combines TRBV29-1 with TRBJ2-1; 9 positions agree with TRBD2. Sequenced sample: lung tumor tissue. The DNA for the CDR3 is TGCAGCGTTGTCCTTGGCGGGAGGGCGTCCAATGAGCAGTTCTTC. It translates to CSVVLGGRASNEQFF.